Below, one TCR beta chain is given with its context. Clones were read by immunoSEQ multiplex PCR, and TCRdb kept only the in-frame ones, dropping some. This sample has 70,000 to 95,000 clones, with 85% to 95% found just once. Trimming left V 5 bases short and J 5 bases short, with 12 bases between. This CDR3 is 13 amino acids long. Per germline, CDR1 MNHNS and CDR2 SASEGT. The data are from a study of T cell changes during pregnancy in multiple sclerosis. The chain couples TRBV6-1 to TRBJ2-5, with D possibly being TRBD2 (5 bases). This specimen consisted of peripheral blood, obtained in the third trimester of pregnancy. The TCR originated in a female donor with multiple sclerosis, enrolled in a pregnancy study. The CDR3 is CASSPSGWETQYF. CDR3 in DNA: TGTGCCAGCAGTCCTTCGGGGTGGGAGACCCAGTACTTC.